This is a list of T cell receptor beta chains from one sample in a study of T-cell memory formation after mild COVID-19. TCRdb re-called the 5' RACE reads through MiXCR, storing one row per CDR3 protein. Among about 400,000 distinct CDR3 sequences listed, 23% were seen once. Sequencing input: PBMCs or a T cell subset sorted from them (not recorded which). These receptors originate from an adult woman who had mild COVID-19 (a few samples of this study predate the infection). Cell type and time point are not known. The CDR3 runs from the conserved cysteine through the conserved F or W. D genes are given only for firm matches. Where a row states a size, it is once, few, many or the class of an expanded clone; other rows omit it.

j_call	clone_size	v_call	d_call	cdr3_nt	cdr3_aa
TRBJ2-2	few	TRBV19	TRBD1	TGTGCCAGTACCTGGGGACAGATCGGGGAGCTGTTTTTT	CASTWGQIGELFF
TRBJ2-2	NA	TRBV5-1	NA	TGCGCCAGCAGCCAAACCATCACCGGGGAGCTGTTTTTT	CASSQTITGELFF
TRBJ2-1	many	TRBV11-1	NA	TGTGCCAGCAGCTTAGCGTTAAGAGATGAGCAGTTCTTC	CASSLALRDEQFF
TRBJ2-3	few	TRBV5-1	NA	TGCGCCAGCAGCTTGGGCAGGGCGGAAGATACGCAGTATTTT	CASSLGRAEDTQYF
TRBJ2-3	NA	TRBV20-1	NA	TGCAGTGCCAGCCGAGGGGGGATCCTCTCGGACGGCACAGATACGCAGTATTTT	CSASRGGILSDGTDTQYF
TRBJ2-1	few	TRBV11-2	NA	TGTGCCAGCAGGCAGACTAGGGTTTTATACAATGAGCAGTTCTTC	CASRQTRVLYNEQFF
TRBJ2-7	NA	TRBV12-3/TRBV12-4	TRBD1	TGTGCCAGCAGTTTAGGGGCCGGGACAGAGAATTACGAGCAGTACTTC	CASSLGAGTENYEQYF
TRBJ2-6	few	TRBV29-1	TRBD1	TGCAGCGTTCAGGGGGACAGTCCTCTCTCTGGGGCCAACGTCCTGACTTTC	CSVQGDSPLSGANVLTF
TRBJ2-6	NA	TRBV3-1	NA	TGTGCCAGCAGCCAATCCCTCCTCGGGGCCAACGTCCTGACTTTC	CASSQSLLGANVLTF
TRBJ2-7	few	TRBV4-2	TRBD2	TGTGCCAGCAGCCAAGGGGTAGCGGGCAAATACGAGCAGTACTTC	CASSQGVAGKYEQYF
TRBJ1-1	many	TRBV6-2/TRBV6-3	NA	TGTGCCAGCAAAGAAAAAGAAGTAATCCAAAGGACTGAAGCTTTCTTT	CASKEKEVIQRTEAFF
TRBJ2-4	NA	TRBV7-6	TRBD1	TGTGCCAGCAGCCGCGAGACAGGGGACATTCAGTACTTC	CASSRETGDIQYF
TRBJ2-3	NA	TRBV9	TRBD2	TGTGCCAGCGCGGGGGGGGGAGCGGGCACAGATACGCAGTATTTT	CASAGGGAGTDTQYF
TRBJ2-2	NA	TRBV11-1	NA	TGTGCCAGCAGCTTATCCCCATATTTGCGGAGGGATAACACCGGGGAGCTGTTTTTT	CASSLSPYLRRDNTGELFF
TRBJ2-7	few	TRBV6-1	TRBD1	TGTGCCGTACAGGGGGAAACCTACGAGCAGTACTTC	CAVQGETYEQYF
TRBJ2-7	NA	TRBV2	TRBD1	TGTGCCAGCAGACTCGGGACAGGGGGCTTCGACGAGCAGTACTTC	CASRLGTGGFDEQYF
TRBJ2-5	NA	TRBV29-1	NA	TGCAGCGTACCAAGGGGGGTTTCCTCGGAGACCCAGTACTTC	CSVPRGVSSETQYF